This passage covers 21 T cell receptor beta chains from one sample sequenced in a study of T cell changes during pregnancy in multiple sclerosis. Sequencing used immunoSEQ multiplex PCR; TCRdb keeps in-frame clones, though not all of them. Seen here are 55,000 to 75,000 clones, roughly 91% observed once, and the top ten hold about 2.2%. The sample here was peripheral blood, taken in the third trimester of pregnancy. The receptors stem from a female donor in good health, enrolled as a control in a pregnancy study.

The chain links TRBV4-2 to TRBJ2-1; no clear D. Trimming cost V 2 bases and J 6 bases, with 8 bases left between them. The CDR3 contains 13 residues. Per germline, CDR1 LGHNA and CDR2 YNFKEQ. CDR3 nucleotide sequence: TGTGCCAGCAGCCAAAGCTCGTTCAATGAGCAGTTCTTC. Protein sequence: CASSQSSFNEQFF.

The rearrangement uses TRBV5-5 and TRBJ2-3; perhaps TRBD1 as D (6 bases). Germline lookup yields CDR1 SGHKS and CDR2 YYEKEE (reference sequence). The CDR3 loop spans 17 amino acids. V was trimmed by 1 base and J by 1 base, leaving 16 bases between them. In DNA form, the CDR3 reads TGTGCCAGCAGCTTGAACCCCTCGGCAGGGGGCACAGATACGCAGTATTTT. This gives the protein CASSLNPSAGGTDTQYF.

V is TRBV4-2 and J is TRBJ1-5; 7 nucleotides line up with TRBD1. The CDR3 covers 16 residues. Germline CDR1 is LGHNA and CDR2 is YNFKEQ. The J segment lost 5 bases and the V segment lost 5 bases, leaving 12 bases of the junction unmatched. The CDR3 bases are TGTGCCAGCAGCAGAAAGGCAGGGGGTAACTATCAGCCCCAGCATTTT. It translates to CASSRKAGGNYQPQHF.

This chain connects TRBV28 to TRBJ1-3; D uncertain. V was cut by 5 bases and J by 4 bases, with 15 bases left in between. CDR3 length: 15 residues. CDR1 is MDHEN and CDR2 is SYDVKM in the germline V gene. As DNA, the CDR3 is TGTGCCAGCAGTCCCACTCGGGGTACGGGAAACACCATATATTTT. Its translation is CASSPTRGTGNTIYF.

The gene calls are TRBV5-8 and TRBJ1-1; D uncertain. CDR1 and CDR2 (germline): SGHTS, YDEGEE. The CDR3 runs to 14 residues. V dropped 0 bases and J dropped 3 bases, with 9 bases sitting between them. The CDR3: CASSLEEKYTEAFF. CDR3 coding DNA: TGTGCCAGCAGCTTGGAGGAGAAGTACACTGAAGCTTTCTTT.

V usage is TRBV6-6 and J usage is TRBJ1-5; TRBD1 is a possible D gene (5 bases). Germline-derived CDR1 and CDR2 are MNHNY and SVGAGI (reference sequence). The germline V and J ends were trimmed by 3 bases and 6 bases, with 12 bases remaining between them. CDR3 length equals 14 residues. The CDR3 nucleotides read TGTGCCAGCAGTTATGACAGATCCGGTCAGCCCCAGCATTTT. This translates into CASSYDRSGQPQHF.

CDR3 DNA sequence: TGTGCCAGCAGCTTAGAACAGAGTTATAGCAATCAGCCCCAGCATTTT. It is translated as CASSLEQSYSNQPQHF. The V gene is TRBV7-8, the J gene TRBJ1-5; D is ambiguous. CDR3 length: 16 residues. V lost 1 base and J 0 bases, leaving 10 bases between the germline ends. Germline V gene lookup returns CDR1 SGHVS and CDR2 FQNEAQ. Complete variable domain (other parts from reference TRBV7-8 and TRBJ1-5): GAGVSQSPRYKVAKRGQDVALRCDPISGHVSLFWYQQALGQGPEFLTYFQNEAQLDKSGLPSDRFFAERPEGSVSTLKIQRTQQEDSAVYLCASSLEQSYSNQPQHFGDGTRLSIL.

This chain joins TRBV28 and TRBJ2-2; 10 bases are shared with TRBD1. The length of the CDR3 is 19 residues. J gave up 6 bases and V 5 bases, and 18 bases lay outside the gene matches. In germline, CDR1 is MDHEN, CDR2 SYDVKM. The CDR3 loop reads CASSRTGTGVIGVSGELFF. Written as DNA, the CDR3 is TGTGCCAGCAGTAGAACCGGGACAGGGGTAATCGGGGTTTCCGGGGAGCTGTTTTTT.

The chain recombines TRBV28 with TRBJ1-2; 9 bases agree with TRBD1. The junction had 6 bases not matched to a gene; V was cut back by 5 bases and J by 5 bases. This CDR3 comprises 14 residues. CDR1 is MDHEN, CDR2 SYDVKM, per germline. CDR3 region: CASSPTGGAYGYTF. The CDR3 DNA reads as TGTGCCAGCAGTCCCACAGGGGGCGCATATGGCTACACCTTC.

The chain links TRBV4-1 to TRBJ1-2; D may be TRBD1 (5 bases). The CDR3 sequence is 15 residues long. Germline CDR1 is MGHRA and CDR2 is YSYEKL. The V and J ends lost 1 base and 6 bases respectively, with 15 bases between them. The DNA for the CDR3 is TGCGCCAGCAGCCAAGGGCCGGGACTTAGGAATGGCTACACCTTC. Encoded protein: CASSQGPGLRNGYTF.

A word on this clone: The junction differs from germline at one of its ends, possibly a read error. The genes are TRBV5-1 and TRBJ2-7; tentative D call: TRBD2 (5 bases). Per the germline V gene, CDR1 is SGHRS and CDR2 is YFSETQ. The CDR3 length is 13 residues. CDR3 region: CASRLEASYERYF. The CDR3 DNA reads TGCGCCAGCAGGTTGGAGGCCAGCTACGAGCGGTACTTC.

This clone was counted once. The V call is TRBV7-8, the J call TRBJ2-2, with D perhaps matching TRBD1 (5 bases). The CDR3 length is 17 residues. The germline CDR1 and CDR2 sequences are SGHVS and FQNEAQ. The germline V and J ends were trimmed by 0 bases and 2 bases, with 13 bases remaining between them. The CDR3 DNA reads TGTGCCAGCAGCTTAGCTCTAGGGGCGACAAACACCGGGGAGCTGTTTTTT. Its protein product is CASSLALGATNTGELFF.

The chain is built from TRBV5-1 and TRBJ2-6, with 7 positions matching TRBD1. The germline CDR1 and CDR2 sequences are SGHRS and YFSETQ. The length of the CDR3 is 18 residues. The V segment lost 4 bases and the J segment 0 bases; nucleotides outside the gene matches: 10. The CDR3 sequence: CASSPTGTVSSGANVLTF. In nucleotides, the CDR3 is TGCGCCAGCAGCCCAACCGGGACAGTGAGCTCTGGGGCCAACGTCCTGACTTTC.

DNA for the CDR3: TGCGCCAGCAGCTTGGGAGTGGCCAAAAACATTCAGTACTTC. Encoded protein: CASSLGVAKNIQYF. This chain links TRBV5-1 with TRBJ2-4; D gene unclear. With 0 bases removed from V and 1 base from J, the gap between germline ends came to 5 bases. This CDR3 comprises 14 residues. Germline V CDR1 and CDR2: SGHRS, YFSETQ.

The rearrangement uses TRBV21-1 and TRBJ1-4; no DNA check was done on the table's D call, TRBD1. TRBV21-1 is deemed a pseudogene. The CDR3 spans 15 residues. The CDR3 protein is CASSKDRDSNEKLFF. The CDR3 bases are TGTGCCAGCAGCAAAGACAGGGATTCTAATGAAAAACTGTTTTTT.

The CDR3 sequence is CASSLTQAYTGELFF. The CDR3 nucleotides read TGTGCCAGCAGCCTGACGCAGGCGTACACCGGGGAGCTGTTTTTT. The V and J genes are TRBV6-5 and TRBJ2-2; D is undetermined. This CDR3 is 15 amino acids long. V gave up 6 bases and J gave up 3 bases, with 14 bases separating them. CDR1 MNHEY and CDR2 SVGAGI come from the germline V gene.

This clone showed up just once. CDR3: CASSYSRLAGAFF. The CDR3 nucleotides are TGTGCCAGCAGTTATTCGCGGCTAGCGGGAGCGTTCTTC. The J gene is TRBJ2-1, the V gene TRBV6-9; 10 bases line up with TRBD2. The J segment lost 15 bases and the V segment lost 0 bases, leaving 5 bases of the junction unmatched. The CDR3 extends over 13 amino acids. CDR1 is MNHGY, CDR2 SVAAGI, per germline.

The CDR3 nucleotides are TGTGCCATCAGAGCACCAGGGGCGCGGGGGGAGACCCAGTACTTC. Its protein product is CAIRAPGARGETQYF. The rearrangement uses TRBV10-3 and TRBJ2-5; a possible D gene is TRBD2 (7 bases). Germline V gives CDR1 ENHRY, CDR2 SYGVKD. V was pared by 6 bases and J by 5 bases, with 19 bases between. This CDR3 spans 15 amino acids.

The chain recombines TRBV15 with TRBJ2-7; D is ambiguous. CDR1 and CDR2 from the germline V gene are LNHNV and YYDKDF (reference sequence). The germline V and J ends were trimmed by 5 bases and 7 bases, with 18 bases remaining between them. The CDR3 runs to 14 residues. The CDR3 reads CATSYSVPDGEQYF. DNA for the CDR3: TGTGCCACCAGCTACTCGGTCCCAGACGGGGAGCAGTACTTC. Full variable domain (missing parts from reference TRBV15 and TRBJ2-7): DAMVIQNPRYQVTQFGKPVTLSCSQTLNHNVMYWYQQKSSQAPKLLFHYYDKDFNNEADTPDNFQSRRPNTSFCFLDIRSPGLGDTAMYLCATSYSVPDGEQYFGPGTRLTVT.

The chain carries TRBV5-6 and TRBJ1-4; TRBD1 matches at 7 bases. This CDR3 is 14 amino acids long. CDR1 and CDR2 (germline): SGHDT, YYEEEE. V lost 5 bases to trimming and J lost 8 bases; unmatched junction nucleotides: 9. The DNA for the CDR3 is TGTGCCAGCAGTCCAGGGGGTCCCCGGGAAAAACTGTTTTTT. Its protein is CASSPGGPREKLFF.

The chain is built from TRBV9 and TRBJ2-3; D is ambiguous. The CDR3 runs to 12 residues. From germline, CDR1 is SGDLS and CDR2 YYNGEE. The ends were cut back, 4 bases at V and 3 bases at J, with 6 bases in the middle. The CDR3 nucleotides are TGTGCCAGCAGCCGGTCGACAGATACGCAGTATTTT. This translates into CASSRSTDTQYF.